This T cell receptor beta chain emerged from a study of shared clonotypes between healthy human individuals. Study results and limitations: Clonotypes shared by all four donors outscored non-shared clonotypes in generation probability.

The assay was immunoSEQ multiplex PCR, and TCRdb's table has in-frame clones only and misses some. This sample has under 2,000,000 clones, with about 95% found just once. Terminally differentiated effector memory CD45RA+ cells were excluded from the naive CD8 cells, which were CD45RO-negative and positively selected for CCR7. As for this clone: Its antigen is unidentified.

The junction had 2 bases not matched to a gene; V was cut back by 5 bases and J by 2 bases. The V gene's germline CDR1 is SGHDT and CDR2 YYEEEE. The CDR3 sequence is 14 residues long. The chain joins TRBV5-6 to TRBJ2-3; 10 bases map to TRBD2. This sequence originates from a young man in good health. The sample was naive CD8+ T cells sorted from blood. CDR3 region: CASRSGGATDTQYF. The CDR3 bases are TGTGCCAGCAGGAGCGGGGGGGCCACAGATACGCAGTATTTT.